This entry lists 10 T cell receptor beta chains sequenced from one sample in a study of blood T cell repertoires in COVID-19. TCRdb's copy holds only in-frame clones and misses some; the assay was immunoSEQ multiplex PCR. The sample shows roughly 180,000 clones, roughly 85% of them seen only once. What was sequenced was peripheral blood. These TCRs come from a woman aged 55-70 years with acute or convalescent COVID-19.

J is TRBJ1-5 and V is TRBV2; TRBD1 aligns across 10 bases. Trimming cost V 4 bases and J 2 bases; bases outside gene matches: 5. This CDR3 is built from 16 residues. The germline V gene has CDR1 SNHLY and CDR2 FYNNEI. The CDR3 DNA sequence: TGTGCCAGCAGTGTCCGGGACAGGGGCGGCAATCAGCCCCAGCATTTT. Translating gives CASSVRDRGGNQPQHF.

This clone was seen only once. The genes are TRBV9 and TRBJ2-6, with D perhaps matching TRBD1 (5 bases). Deletions cut 0 bases from V and 2 bases from J, with 9 bases between. The CDR3 extends over 16 amino acids. CDR1 and CDR2 (germline): SGDLS, YYNGEE. CDR3 amino acids: CASSVASGPGANVLTF. CDR3 DNA sequence: TGTGCCAGCAGCGTAGCTTCAGGGCCTGGGGCCAACGTCCTGACTTTC.

The chain has TRBV5-1 and TRBJ2-7, with unresolved D. CDR3 length: 16 residues. Trimming took 2 bases from V and 0 from J, leaving 15 bases between them. Germline V lookup: CDR1 SGHRS, CDR2 YFSETQ. CDR3 nucleotide sequence: TGCGCCAGCAGCTTCTATTCGCCAGCGAGCTCCTACGAGCAGTACTTC. It translates to CASSFYSPASSYEQYF.

The chain recombines TRBV28 with TRBJ1-5, with a tentative D call TRBD1 (5 bases). With 4 bases removed from V and 7 bases from J, the gap between germline ends came to 14 bases. The CDR3 runs 14 residues. The germline gives CDR1 MDHEN, CDR2 SYDVKM. The CDR3 spells CASSYGGEYQPQHF. As DNA, the CDR3 is TGTGCCAGCAGTTACGGGGGGGAATACCAGCCCCAGCATTTT.

The chain has TRBV10-3 and TRBJ1-2, with D perhaps TRBD1 (6 bases). The CDR3 contains 11 residues. V was shortened by 7 bases and J by 7 bases, with 10 bases between the two germline ends. The V gene's germline CDR1 is ENHRY and CDR2 SYGVKD. In DNA, the CDR3 is TGTGCCATCAACAAGGGGGTTGGCTACACCTTC. Translation gives CAINKGVGYTF.

V and J are TRBV19 and TRBJ1-1; TRBD1 aligns across 10 bases. Looked up from germline, CDR1 is LNHDA and CDR2 is SQIVND (reference sequence). Trimming cost V 4 bases and J 7 bases; bases outside gene matches: 9. The CDR3 extends over 15 amino acids. CDR3 DNA sequence: TGTGCCAGTAGTAAGACCGGGACAGGGGTCAATGAAGCTTTCTTT. Its protein is CASSKTGTGVNEAFF.

The chain combines TRBV24-1 with TRBJ2-1; TRBD2 matches 12 bases. This CDR3 contains 16 residues. Germline V gene sequence: CDR1 KGHDR, CDR2 SFDVKD. The V segment lost 9 bases and the J segment 0 bases; nucleotides outside the gene matches: 5. CDR3 sequence: CATGTSGSSSYNEQFF. Written as DNA, the CDR3 is TGTGCCACCGGGACTAGCGGGTCTAGCTCCTACAATGAGCAGTTCTTC.

This chain uses TRBV10-3 with TRBJ2-3; 12 positions match TRBD2. The CDR3 totals 15 residues. J gave up 3 bases and V 6 bases, and 4 bases lay outside the gene matches. Germline CDR1 reads ENHRY; CDR2 reads SYGVKD. The CDR3 sequence: CAIRTSGRGTDTQYF. Here the CDR3 DNA reads TGTGCCATCAGGACTAGCGGGAGAGGAACAGATACGCAGTATTTT.

This chain links TRBV24-1 with TRBJ1-1; 8 nucleotides line up with TRBD1. After removal of 2 bases from V and 3 bases from J, the junction contained 7 bases not matched to a gene. Germline values: CDR1 KGHDR, CDR2 SFDVKD. This CDR3 is 16 amino acids long. The CDR3 spells CATSDSGGQGYTEAFF. CDR3 nucleotides: TGTGCCACCAGTGATTCCGGCGGACAGGGCTACACTGAAGCTTTCTTT.

J is TRBJ2-3 and V is TRBV24-1, with D unclear. Per the germline V gene, CDR1 is KGHDR and CDR2 is SFDVKD. CDR3 length equals 12 residues. Between the trimmed V and J ends, which lost 3 bases and 11 bases, there was a span of 11 bases. The CDR3 sequence: CATSDRRYGQYF. CDR3 nucleotide sequence: TGTGCCACCAGTGATCGCCGGTATGGGCAGTATTTT.